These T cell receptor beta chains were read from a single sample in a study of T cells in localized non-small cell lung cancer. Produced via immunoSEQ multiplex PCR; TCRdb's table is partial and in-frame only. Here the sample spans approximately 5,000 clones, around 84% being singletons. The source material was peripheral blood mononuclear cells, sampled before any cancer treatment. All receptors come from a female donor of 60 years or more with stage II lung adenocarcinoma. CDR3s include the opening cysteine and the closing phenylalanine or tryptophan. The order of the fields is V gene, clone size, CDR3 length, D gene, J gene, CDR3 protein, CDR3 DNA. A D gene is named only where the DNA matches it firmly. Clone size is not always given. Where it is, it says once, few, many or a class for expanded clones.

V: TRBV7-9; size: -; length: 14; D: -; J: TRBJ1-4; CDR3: CASQTGATNEKLFF; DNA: TGTGCCAGCCAGACAGGTGCAACTAATGAAAAACTGTTTTTT
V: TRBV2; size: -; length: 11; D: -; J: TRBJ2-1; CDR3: CASSVYNEQFF; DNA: TGTGCCAGCAGTGTTTATAATGAGCAGTTCTTC
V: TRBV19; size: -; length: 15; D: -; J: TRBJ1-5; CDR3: CASSSRGLVNQPQHF; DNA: TGTGCCAGTAGTAGCCGGGGCCTAGTCAATCAGCCCCAGCATTTT
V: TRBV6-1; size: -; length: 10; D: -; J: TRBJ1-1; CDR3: CASKDTEAFF; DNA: TGTGCCAGCAAAGACACTGAAGCTTTCTTT
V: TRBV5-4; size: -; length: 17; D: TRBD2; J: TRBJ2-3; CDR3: CASSVGTSGTGADTQYF; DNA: TGTGCCAGCAGCGTCGGGACTAGCGGGACGGGGGCAGATACGCAGTATTTT
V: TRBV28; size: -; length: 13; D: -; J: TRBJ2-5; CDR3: CASSFPAQETQYF; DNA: TGTGCCAGCAGTTTCCCGGCCCAAGAGACCCAGTACTTC
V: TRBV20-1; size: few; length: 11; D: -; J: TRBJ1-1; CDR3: CSANENTEAFF; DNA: TGCAGTGCAAACGAGAACACTGAAGCTTTCTTT
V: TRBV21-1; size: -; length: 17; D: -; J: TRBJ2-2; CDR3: CASRGRYYTGLTGELFF; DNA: TGTGCCAGCAGAGGGCGCTACTACACAGGCTTGACCGGGGAGCTGTTTTTT
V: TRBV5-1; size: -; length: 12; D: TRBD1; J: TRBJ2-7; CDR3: CASWDRLNEQYF; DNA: TGCGCCAGCTGGGACAGGTTAAACGAGCAGTACTTC
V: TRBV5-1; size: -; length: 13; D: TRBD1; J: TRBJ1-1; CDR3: CASSSGGVTEAFF; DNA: TGCGCCAGCAGCTCAGGGGGCGTCACTGAAGCTTTCTTT
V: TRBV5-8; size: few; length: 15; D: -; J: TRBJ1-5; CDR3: CASSLDGYSNQPQHF; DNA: TGTGCCAGCAGCTTGGACGGATATAGCAATCAGCCCCAGCATTTT
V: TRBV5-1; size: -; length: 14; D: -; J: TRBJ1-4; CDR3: CASSLTGFREKLFF; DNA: TGCGCCAGCAGCTTGACGGGGTTCAGGGAAAAACTGTTTTTT
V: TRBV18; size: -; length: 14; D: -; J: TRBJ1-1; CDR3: CASLSQGPNTEAFF; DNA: TGTGCCAGCTTATCCCAGGGCCCGAACACTGAAGCTTTCTTT
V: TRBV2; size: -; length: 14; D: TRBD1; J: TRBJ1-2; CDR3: CASTDRAPNYGYTF; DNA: TGTGCCAGCACTGACAGGGCTCCTAACTATGGCTACACCTTC
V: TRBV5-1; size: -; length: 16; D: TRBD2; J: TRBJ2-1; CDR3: CASSGQQREFSHEQFF; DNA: TGCGCCAGCAGCGGGCAACAGCGGGAATTCTCCCATGAGCAGTTCTTC
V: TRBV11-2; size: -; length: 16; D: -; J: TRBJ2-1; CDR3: CASSLARQGGGNEQFF; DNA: TGTGCCAGCAGCTTAGCAAGACAGGGAGGGGGAAATGAGCAGTTCTTC
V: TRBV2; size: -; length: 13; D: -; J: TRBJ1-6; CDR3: CVNARTDNSPLHF; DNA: TGTGTCAACGCCAGGACAGACAATTCACCCCTCCACTTT
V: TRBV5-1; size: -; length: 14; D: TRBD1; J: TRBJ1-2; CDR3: CASSGPGTGFGYTF; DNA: TGCGCCAGCAGCGGCCCCGGGACAGGGTTTGGCTACACCTTC
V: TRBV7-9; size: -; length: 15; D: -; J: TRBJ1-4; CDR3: CASSLGRRPNEKLFF; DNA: TGTGCCAGCAGCTTAGGCAGGCGCCCGAATGAAAAACTGTTTTTT
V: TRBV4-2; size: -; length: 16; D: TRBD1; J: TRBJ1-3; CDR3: CASSLGQGSSGNTIYF; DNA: TGTGCCAGCAGCCTAGGACAGGGGTCTTCTGGAAACACCATATATTTT
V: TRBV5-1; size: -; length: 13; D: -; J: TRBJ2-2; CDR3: CASSLSGTGELFF; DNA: TGCGCCAGCAGCCTCAGCGGGACCGGGGAGCTGTTTTTT
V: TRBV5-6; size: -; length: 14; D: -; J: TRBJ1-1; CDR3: CASSKQFMNTEAFF; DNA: TGTGCCAGCAGCAAACAGTTCATGAACACTGAAGCTTTCTTT
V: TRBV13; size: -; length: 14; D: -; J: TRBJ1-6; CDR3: CASSFGGSSSPLHF; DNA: TGTGCCAGCAGCTTTGGGGGTTCGAGTTCACCCCTCCACTTT
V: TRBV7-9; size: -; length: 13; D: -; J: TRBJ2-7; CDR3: CASSTVSPYEQYF; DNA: TGTGCCAGCAGCACCGTGAGTCCCTACGAGCAGTACTTC
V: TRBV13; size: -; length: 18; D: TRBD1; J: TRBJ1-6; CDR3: CASSLVSFGDRRNSPLHF; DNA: TGTGCCAGCAGCTTAGTGAGTTTTGGGGACAGGAGAAATTCACCCCTCCACTTT
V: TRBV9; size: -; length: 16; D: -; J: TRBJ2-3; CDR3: CASSVGWGQKPDTQYF; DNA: TGTGCCAGCAGCGTAGGCTGGGGGCAAAAACCAGATACGCAGTATTTT
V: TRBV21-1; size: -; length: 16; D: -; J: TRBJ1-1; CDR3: CASSKGGQGLNTEAFF; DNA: TGTGCCAGCAGCAAAGGAGGACAGGGGTTGAACACTGAAGCTTTCTTT
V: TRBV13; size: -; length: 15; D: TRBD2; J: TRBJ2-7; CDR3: CASSLGLAGTYEQYF; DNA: TGTGCCAGCAGCTTAGGACTAGCGGGTACCTACGAGCAGTACTTC
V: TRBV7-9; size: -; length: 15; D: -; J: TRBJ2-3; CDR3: CASSFRPGSEDTQYF; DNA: TGTGCCAGCAGCTTTCGTCCAGGGTCGGAAGATACGCAGTATTTT
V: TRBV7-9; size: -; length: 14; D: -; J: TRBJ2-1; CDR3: CASSLVPELDEQFF; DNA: TGTGCCAGCAGCTTAGTACCAGAGCTGGATGAGCAGTTCTTC
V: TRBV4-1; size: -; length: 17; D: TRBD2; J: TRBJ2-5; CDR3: CASSQEGSREGWETQYF; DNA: TGCGCCAGCAGCCAAGAAGGGAGCAGGGAGGGTTGGGAGACCCAGTACTTC
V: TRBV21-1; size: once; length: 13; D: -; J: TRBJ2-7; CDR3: CARGDRGVYEQYF; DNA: TGTGCCAGAGGCGACAGGGGGGTCTACGAGCAGTACTTC
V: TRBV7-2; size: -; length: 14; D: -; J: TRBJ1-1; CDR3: CASSLRREDTEAFF; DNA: TGTGCCAGCAGCTTAAGGCGGGAGGACACTGAAGCTTTCTTT
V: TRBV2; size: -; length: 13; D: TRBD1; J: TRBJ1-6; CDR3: CAARQGDNSPLHF; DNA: TGTGCCGCACGACAGGGGGATAATTCACCCCTCCACTTT
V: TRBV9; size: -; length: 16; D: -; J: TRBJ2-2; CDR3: CASSVDGGSNTGELFF; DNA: TGTGCCAGCAGCGTAGATGGGGGCTCGAACACCGGGGAGCTGTTTTTT
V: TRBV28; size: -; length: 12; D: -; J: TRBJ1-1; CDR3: CASSSPYTEAFF; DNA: TGTGCCAGCAGTTCCCCTTACACTGAAGCTTTCTTT
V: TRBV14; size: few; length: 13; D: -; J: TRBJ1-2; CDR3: CASSPSYDYGYTF; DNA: TGTGCCAGCAGCCCGTCCTATGACTATGGCTACACCTTC
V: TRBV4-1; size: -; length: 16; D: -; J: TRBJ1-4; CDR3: CASSRPVGATNEKLFF; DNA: TGCGCCAGCAGCCGTCCAGTGGGGGCAACTAATGAAAAACTGTTTTTT